This TCR beta chain derives from a study of T cells in Graves' hyperthyroidism and ophthalmopathy. Amplification of TCR beta CDR3 regions used RNA as the template. With the HTBI primer set, the TCR CDR3 went through a first round of RT-PCR. TCRdb reanalysed the multiplex PCR reads using MiXCR and keeps one entry per CDR3 protein. Found here are about 520,000 distinct CDR3 sequences, about 24% of them singletons; the top ten hold roughly 12%. Study-wide results and caveats: Most thyroid clonotypes expanded above 0.001 were also detected in blood. Ophthalmopathy, as predicted by the model, came a median roughly 6.8 months after the prediction.

As for this clonotype: Its antigen is currently unknown.

In making diagnoses, clinical symptoms, serum thyroxine and TRAb, thyroid ultrasound and orbital computed tomography were all used. Extraction of PBMCs used approximately 10 ml of fresh peripheral blood. Trimming stripped 3 bases from V and 4 bases from J, with 19 bases between. This CDR3 has 16 amino acids. CDR1 DFQATT and CDR2 SNEGSKA come from the germline V gene (reference sequence). The specimen was blood. This sequence joins TRBV20-1 and TRBJ1-5; D might be TRBD1 (6 bases). This sequence originates from a woman in her 30s with Graves' ophthalmopathy. The chain's CDR3 is CSARRQGRSNNQPQHF. CDR3 nucleotide sequence: TGCAGTGCTAGGAGGCAGGGGAGGTCAAATAATCAGCCCCAGCATTTT.